The 5 T cell receptor beta chains below come from one sample, sequenced in a study of neurological immune-mediated disorders. MiXCR was run by TCRdb on the 5' RACE reads, yielding one entry per CDR3 protein. This table has around 67,000 distinct CDR3 sequences, roughly 5.5% appearing once. Sequenced sample: PBMCs. The receptors derive from a man aged 18-30 years with multiple sclerosis.

Note on this clonotype: A much larger clone lies one base from this, so it may be a read error. The chain links TRBV12-3 or TRBV12-4 to TRBJ2-2, with D possibly matching TRBD1 (5 bases). The V end lost 2 bases, the J end lost 8 bases, and 9 bases lay between the germline ends. This CDR3 comprises 13 residues. DNA of the CDR3: TGTGCCAGCAGTTTAACAGGCGTAGGGGAGCTGTTTTTT. Amino acids: CASSLTGVGELFF.

This clonotype came up many times. The V gene is TRBV7-6, the J gene TRBJ2-1; D not certain. This CDR3 spans 16 amino acids. The V and J ends lost 5 bases and 6 bases respectively, with 20 bases between them. CDR1 is SGHVS and CDR2 is FNYEAQ in the germline V gene. The CDR3 loop is CASSDFNPNNLNEQFF. The CDR3 DNA is TGTGCCAGCAGCGACTTTAATCCGAATAACCTCAATGAGCAGTTCTTC. The full variable domain, completed using reference TRBV7-6 and TRBJ2-1, is GAGVSQSPRYKVTKRGQDVALRCDPISGHVSLYWYRQALGQGPEFLTYFNYEAQQDKSGLPNDRFSAERPEGSISTLTIQRTEQRDSAMYRCASSDFNPNNLNEQFFGPGTRLTVL.

This clonotype has just a few counts. The chain employs TRBV4-2 and TRBJ2-1; 9 bases match TRBD1. The CDR3 length is 14 residues. V lost 8 bases and J lost 2; bases outside the gene matches: 4. CDR1 is LGHNA and CDR2 is YNFKEQ in the germline V gene. The CDR3 region has the DNA TGTGCCAGCGCCGGACAGGGGACCTACAATGAGCAGTTCTTC. Protein product: CASAGQGTYNEQFF.

This clonotype was seen many times. The chain combines TRBV20-1 with TRBJ1-4; 11 bases match TRBD1. With V trimmed by 5 bases and J by 10 bases, 9 bases remained unmatched. This CDR3 has 14 amino acids. Germline V gene lookup returns CDR1 DFQATT and CDR2 SNEGSKA (reference sequence). DNA of the CDR3: TGCAGTGCTCTAGTCGGGACAGGGGGAGGAAAACTGTTTTTT. Protein: CSALVGTGGGKLFF.

This clonotype was picked up many times. The chain has TRBV20-1 and TRBJ2-5; 11 nucleotides agree with TRBD2. The CDR3 loop spans 14 amino acids. The germline gives CDR1 DFQATT, CDR2 SNEGSKA (reference sequence). V shed 6 bases, J shed 5 bases, and the junction held 8 bases outside the gene matches. CDR3: CSAPVGTSGETQYF. In DNA form, the CDR3 reads TGCAGTGCCCCGGTAGGGACTAGCGGTGAGACCCAGTACTTC.